The 25 T cell receptor beta chains below all came from one sample that was sequenced in a study of T cells in Graves' hyperthyroidism and ophthalmopathy. TCR beta CDR3 regions were amplified from RNA transcripts. First-round RT-PCR with HTBI primers amplified the TCR CDR3 region. TCRdb called the multiplex PCR reads again in MiXCR, with one record for every CDR3 protein. The data contain fewer than 350,000 distinct CDR3 sequences, roughly 19% of them singletons. The sequenced sample consisted of blood. The receptor source for this set is a man aged 45-65 years with Graves' ophthalmopathy.

This clonotype was observed many times. This rearrangement joins TRBV5-1 to TRBJ2-1; D gene ambiguous. Germline lookup yields CDR1 SGHRS and CDR2 YFSETQ. The CDR3 totals 14 residues. V lost 0 bases and J 8 bases, leaving 12 bases between the germline ends. CDR3 amino acids: CASSLAWGKDEQFF. The CDR3 region has the DNA TGCGCCAGCAGCTTGGCGTGGGGTAAGGATGAGCAGTTCTTC.

This clonotype occurred many times. This chain links TRBV11-2 with TRBJ2-7, with TRBD2 matching 7 bases. The V gene end was trimmed by 1 base and the J gene end by 2 bases; junction bases not matched to a gene: 11. Per the germline V gene, CDR1 is SGHAT and CDR2 is FQNNGV. The CDR3 length is 17 residues. The CDR3 bases are TGTGCCAGCAGCTTAGCGGTTTGGTCTAGCGGACCCTACGAGCAGTACTTC. Protein sequence: CASSLAVWSSGPYEQYF.

The rearrangement joins TRBV4-2 to TRBJ2-7; D is uncertain. The CDR3 has 14 amino acids. The V end lost 0 bases, the J end lost 1 base, and 7 bases lay between the germline ends. The germline gives CDR1 LGHNA, CDR2 YNFKEQ. CDR3 sequence reads: CASSQDLLSYEQYF. The CDR3 nucleotides read TGTGCCAGCAGCCAAGACCTCCTATCCTACGAGCAGTACTTC.

This clonotype has just a few counts. V and J are TRBV5-5 and TRBJ2-5, with a weak D call TRBD2 (6 bases). The V gene lost 4 bases and the J gene lost 0 bases, with 13 bases spanning the gap. The CDR3 spans 15 residues. Germline values: CDR1 SGHKS, CDR2 YYEKEE (reference sequence). The CDR3 nucleotides are TGTGCCAGCAGCCCCTCCGGGGGTTACCAAGAGACCCAGTACTTC. Its protein product is CASSPSGGYQETQYF.

At least ten counts were recorded for this clonotype. CDR3 DNA sequence: TGTGCCAGCAGCCAAGTCGGAAGGGGCCTCACAGATACGCAGTATTTT. Translated, it gives CASSQVGRGLTDTQYF. The chain has TRBV3-1 and TRBJ2-3, with a possible D match to TRBD1 (5 bases). Germline assignment: CDR1 LGHDT and CDR2 YNNKEL (reference sequence). The CDR3 is 16 residues long. V was shortened by 1 base and J by 2 bases, with 13 bases between the two germline ends.

This clonotype was found a few times. This may come from a read error, since a much larger clone is one base off. The V gene is TRBV3-1, the J gene TRBJ2-5; D not certain. Germline CDR1 LGHDT, CDR2 YNNKEL (reference sequence). The CDR3 has 12 amino acids. The CDR3: CASSQAKEAQYF. As DNA, the CDR3 is TGTGCCAGCAGCCAGGCGAAAGAGGCCCAGTACTTC.

There are a few counts of this clonotype. This chain connects TRBV20-1 to TRBJ1-2; TRBD1 aligns across 7 bases. The ends lost 5 bases at V and 5 bases at J; junction bases unmatched: 20. The CDR3 runs 17 residues. Germline V gene data show CDR1 as DFQATT and CDR2 as SNEGSKA (reference sequence). The CDR3 here is CSAPNPTGTVYFYGYTF. CDR3 bases: TGCAGTGCTCCCAACCCTACCGGGACAGTCTACTTTTATGGCTACACCTTC.

This clonotype was observed many times. The V call is TRBV12-3 or TRBV12-4, the J call TRBJ2-3; 10 nucleotides agree with TRBD2. CDR3 length equals 19 residues. Trimming removed 5 bases from V and 2 bases from J; junction bases left unmatched: 16. The CDR3 sequence: CASSPRQREGPRHTDTQYF. DNA of the CDR3: TGTGCCAGCAGTCCCAGGCAGCGGGAGGGCCCTCGTCACACAGATACGCAGTATTTT.

This clonotype was seen many times. The chain combines TRBV7-9 with TRBJ1-4, with D hard to call. This CDR3 region has 15 residues. The V gene's germline CDR1 is SEHNR and CDR2 FQNEAQ (reference sequence). The V and J ends lost 0 bases and 3 bases respectively, with 8 bases between them. The CDR3 bases are TGTGCCAGCAGCTTAGCCCTAGGTTCTAATGAAAAACTGTTTTTT. Translated, it gives CASSLALGSNEKLFF.

The V call is TRBV4-1, the J call TRBJ1-1; D is ambiguous. V lost 1 base and J lost 4, with 22 bases in between. Germline V gene data show CDR1 as MGHRA and CDR2 as YSYEKL. CDR3 size: 18 residues. The CDR3 sequence: CASSQAVGQADGGTEAFF. The CDR3 bases are TGCGCCAGCAGCCAAGCTGTAGGGCAGGCCGACGGTGGCACTGAAGCTTTCTTT.

V and J are TRBV12-3 or TRBV12-4 and TRBJ2-2; 8 bases map to TRBD1. The CDR3 covers 16 residues. Losses at the gene ends were 3 bases for V and 0 bases for J; bases not matched to a gene: 3. CDR3 nucleotides: TGTGCCAGCAGTTTCCGACAGGGGTCGAACACCGGGGAGCTGTTTTTT. It is translated as CASSFRQGSNTGELFF.

The chain is built from TRBV7-6 and TRBJ2-7, with 9 bases fitting TRBD1. J was trimmed by 4 bases and V by 0 bases; bases with no gene match: 4. Germline lookup yields CDR1 SGHVS and CDR2 FNYEAQ. The CDR3 runs 15 residues. This chain's CDR3 is CASSLASDRGYEQYF. The CDR3 nucleotides are TGTGCCAGCAGCTTAGCCTCAGACAGGGGGTACGAGCAGTACTTC.

This clonotype has at least ten counts. This chain joins TRBV3-1 and TRBJ2-7, with a tentative D call TRBD1 (6 bases). Germline V CDR1 and CDR2: LGHDT, YNNKEL (reference sequence). The CDR3 covers 14 residues. With 1 base removed from V and 5 bases from J, the gap between germline ends came to 12 bases. The CDR3 region has the DNA TGTGCCAGCAGCCAAGGGGGGCTGTCCCACGAGCAGTACTTC. Translating gives CASSQGGLSHEQYF.

The CDR3: CASRPGGTGRSSEQYF. The CDR3 bases are TGTGCCAGCAGGCCAGGAGGGACAGGGCGAAGTAGCGAGCAGTACTTC. The gene calls are TRBV25-1 and TRBJ2-7, with 9 bases identical to TRBD1. V dropped 6 bases and J dropped 6; count of bases not matched to a gene: 15. The CDR3 consists of 16 residues. Per germline, CDR1 MGHDK and CDR2 SYGVNS.

This clonotype occurred a few times. The chain combines TRBV6-5 with TRBJ1-1; weak D call: TRBD1 (5 bases). CDR1 and CDR2 (germline): MNHEY, SVGAGI. V was shortened by 2 bases and J by 5 bases, with 9 bases between the two germline ends. There are 13 residues in the CDR3. The CDR3 DNA reads TGTGCCAGCAGTTACGGGGCAGGAACTGAAGCTTTCTTT. It translates to CASSYGAGTEAFF.

This clonotype has just a few counts. The chain combines TRBV20-1 with TRBJ1-5; D is possibly TRBD1 (6 bases). Trimming took 6 bases from V and 6 from J, leaving 15 bases between them. CDR3 size: 13 residues. Germline CDR1 reads DFQATT; CDR2 reads SNEGSKA (reference sequence). The CDR3 sequence: CSAWTVGRQPQHF. CDR3 sequence (DNA): TGCAGTGCGTGGACAGTGGGACGTCAGCCCCAGCATTTT.

This clonotype was detected only a few times. J is TRBJ2-7 and V is TRBV20-1; 12 bases are a match to TRBD2. Germline V CDR1 and CDR2: DFQATT, SNEGSKA (reference sequence). V was pared by 5 bases and J by 5 bases, with 4 bases of the junction left unmatched. The CDR3 runs 13 residues. The CDR3 region is CSAGTSGWDEQYF. The DNA for the CDR3 is TGCAGTGCTGGGACTAGCGGGTGGGACGAGCAGTACTTC.

This clonotype came up a few times. The V call is TRBV7-2, the J call TRBJ2-2, with TRBD1 identical over 9 bases. Germline V gene data show CDR1 as SGHTA and CDR2 as FQGNSA. The ends lost 1 base at V and 9 bases at J; junction bases unmatched: 6. The CDR3 extends over 15 amino acids. CDR3 DNA sequence: TGTGCCAGCAGCTTAGATTCCGGACAGGGGAGGGAGCTGTTTTTT. The encoded protein is CASSLDSGQGRELFF.

This clonotype was counted at least ten times. The rearrangement joins TRBV5-1 to TRBJ2-5, with 7 bases matching TRBD2. The germline V gene has CDR1 SGHRS and CDR2 YFSETQ. With V trimmed by 0 bases and J by 5 bases, 7 bases remained unmatched. CDR3 length: 15 residues. The CDR3 region is CASSLGGGPYETQYF. The CDR3 region has the DNA TGCGCCAGCAGCTTGGGGGGAGGGCCGTATGAGACCCAGTACTTC.

On this clonotype itself: A junction boundary mismatches the germline segment, possibly from a read error. The V gene is TRBV6-1, the J gene TRBJ2-6, with D perhaps matching TRBD2 (5 bases). CDR1 and CDR2 (germline): MNHNS, SASEGT. There are 17 residues in the CDR3. The CDR3: CASSERGHGSGVNVLTF. The CDR3 region has the DNA TGTGCCAGCAGTGAACGGGGTCACGGCTCTGGGGTCAACGTCCTGACTTTC.

This rearrangement joins TRBV27 to TRBJ1-2, with 7 bases matching TRBD1. This CDR3 spans 12 amino acids. The germline V gene has CDR1 MNHEY and CDR2 SMNVEV (reference sequence). The trim removed 10 bases at V and 4 bases at J, leaving 6 bases unmatched. CDR3 amino acids: CAIRTGTYGYTF. The CDR3 DNA is TGTGCCATCCGGACAGGCACCTATGGCTACACCTTC.

This clonotype was detected ten times or more. V usage is TRBV20-1 and J usage is TRBJ1-1; D is undetermined. CDR1 DFQATT and CDR2 SNEGSKA come from the germline V gene (reference sequence). V lost 6 bases and J 1 base, leaving 15 bases between the germline ends. The CDR3 spans 14 residues. The CDR3 sequence is CSAREHSGNTEAFF. DNA of the CDR3: TGCAGTGCCCGCGAACACTCGGGGAACACTGAAGCTTTCTTT.

The chain uses TRBV20-1 and TRBJ2-3; unclear D gene. Germline CDR1 reads DFQATT; CDR2 reads SNEGSKA (reference sequence). The CDR3 is 14 amino acids. V lost 0 bases and J 1 base, leaving 8 bases between the germline ends. The CDR3 DNA reads TGCAGTGCTAGAGATATGCGAGGCACAGATACGCAGTATTTT. Amino acids: CSARDMRGTDTQYF.

In the case of this clonotype: Just one base apart from a much larger clone, this may be a read error. The chain carries TRBV20-1 and TRBJ2-7; D tentatively fits TRBD1 or TRBD2 (6 bases each). The CDR3 runs to 12 residues. V dropped 5 bases and J dropped 3 bases, with 11 bases sitting between them. Germline V gene lookup returns CDR1 DFQATT and CDR2 SNEGSKA (reference sequence). The CDR3 DNA is TGCAGTGCTGGGAGGACAGTCTACGAGCAGTACTTC. As protein: CSAGRTVYEQYF.

This clonotype was detected a few times. The chain employs TRBV6-1 and TRBJ2-6, with 8 bases aligning to TRBD1. This CDR3 has 19 amino acids. The germline V gene has CDR1 MNHNS and CDR2 SASEGT. The trim removed 5 bases at V and 2 bases at J, leaving 14 bases unmatched. CDR3 region: CASSQYQDRVAAGANVLTF. The CDR3 DNA is TGTGCCAGCAGTCAGTACCAGGACAGGGTGGCTGCTGGGGCCAACGTCCTGACTTTC.